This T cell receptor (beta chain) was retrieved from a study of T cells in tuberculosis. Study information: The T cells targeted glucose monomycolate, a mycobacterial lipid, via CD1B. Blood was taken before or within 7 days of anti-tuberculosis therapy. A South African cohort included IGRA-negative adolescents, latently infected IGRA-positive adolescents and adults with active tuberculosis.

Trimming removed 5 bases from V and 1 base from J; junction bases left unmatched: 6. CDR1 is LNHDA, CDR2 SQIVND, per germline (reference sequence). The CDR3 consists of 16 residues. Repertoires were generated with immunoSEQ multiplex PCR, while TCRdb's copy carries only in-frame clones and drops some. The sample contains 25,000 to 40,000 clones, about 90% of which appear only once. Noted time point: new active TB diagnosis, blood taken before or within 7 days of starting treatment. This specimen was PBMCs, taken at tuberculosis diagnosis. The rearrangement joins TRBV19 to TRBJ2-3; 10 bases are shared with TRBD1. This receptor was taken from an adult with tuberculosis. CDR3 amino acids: CASSRSGTGGTDTQYF. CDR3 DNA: TGTGCCAGTAGTCGCAGCGGGACAGGGGGCACAGATACGCAGTATTTT.